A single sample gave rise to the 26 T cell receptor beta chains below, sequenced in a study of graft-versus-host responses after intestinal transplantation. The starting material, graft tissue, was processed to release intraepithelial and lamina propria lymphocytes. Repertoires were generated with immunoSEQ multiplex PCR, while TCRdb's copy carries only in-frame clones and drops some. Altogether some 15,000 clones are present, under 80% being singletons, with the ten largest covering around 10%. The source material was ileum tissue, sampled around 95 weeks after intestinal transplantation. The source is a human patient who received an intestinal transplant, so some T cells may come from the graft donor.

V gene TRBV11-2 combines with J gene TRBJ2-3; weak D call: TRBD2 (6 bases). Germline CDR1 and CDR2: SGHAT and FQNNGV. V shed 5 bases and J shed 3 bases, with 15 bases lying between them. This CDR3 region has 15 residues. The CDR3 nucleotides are TGTGCCAGCAGCCAAGGGACTTTGGGGACAGATACGCAGTATTTT. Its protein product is CASSQGTLGTDTQYF.

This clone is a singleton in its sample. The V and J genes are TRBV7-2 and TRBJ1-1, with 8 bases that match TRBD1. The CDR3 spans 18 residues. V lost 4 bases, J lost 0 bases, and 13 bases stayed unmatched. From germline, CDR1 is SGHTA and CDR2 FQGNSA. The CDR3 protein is CASSSPGWTGTVNTEAFF. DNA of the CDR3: TGTGCCAGCAGCTCGCCGGGTTGGACAGGGACGGTGAACACTGAAGCTTTCTTT.

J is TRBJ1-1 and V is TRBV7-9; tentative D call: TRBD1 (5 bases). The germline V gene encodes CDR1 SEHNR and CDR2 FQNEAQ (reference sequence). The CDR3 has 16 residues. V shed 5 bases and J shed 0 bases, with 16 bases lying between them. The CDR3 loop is CASSVGGVPMNTEAFF. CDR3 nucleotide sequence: TGTGCCAGCAGCGTCGGGGGGGTACCCATGAACACTGAAGCTTTCTTT.

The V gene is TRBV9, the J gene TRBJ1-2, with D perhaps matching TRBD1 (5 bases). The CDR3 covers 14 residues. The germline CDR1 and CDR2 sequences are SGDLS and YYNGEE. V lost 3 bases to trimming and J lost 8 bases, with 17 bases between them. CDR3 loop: CASSAFNLGGGYTF. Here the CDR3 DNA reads TGTGCCAGCAGCGCCTTCAACCTCGGGGGGGGCTACACCTTC.

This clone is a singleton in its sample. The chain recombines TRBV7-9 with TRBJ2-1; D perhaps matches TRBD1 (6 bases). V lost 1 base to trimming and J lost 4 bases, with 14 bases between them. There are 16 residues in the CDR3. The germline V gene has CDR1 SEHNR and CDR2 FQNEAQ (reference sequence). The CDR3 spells CASSLGGPLGYNEQFF. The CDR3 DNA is TGTGCCAGCAGCTTAGGGGGGCCCCTAGGATACAATGAGCAGTTCTTC.

The CDR3 DNA sequence: TGTGCCAGCAGTGAATCAAGGGGGGGTACAGATACGCAGTATTTT. It encodes CASSESRGGTDTQYF. V gene TRBV6-1 combines with J gene TRBJ2-3; D perhaps matches TRBD2 (7 bases). The CDR3 contains 15 residues. Deletions cut 2 bases from V and 3 bases from J, with 12 bases between. Germline values: CDR1 MNHNS, CDR2 SASEGT.

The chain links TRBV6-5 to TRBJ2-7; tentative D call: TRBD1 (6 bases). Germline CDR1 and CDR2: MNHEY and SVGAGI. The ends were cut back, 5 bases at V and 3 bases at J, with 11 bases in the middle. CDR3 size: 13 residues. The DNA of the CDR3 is TGTGCCAGCAGTGTCCGGGACAACTACGAGCAGTACTTC. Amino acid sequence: CASSVRDNYEQYF.

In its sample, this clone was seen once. CDR3 sequence reads: CASSYSLTGGTEAFF. CDR3 DNA sequence: TGTGCCAGCAGTTACTCGTTGACAGGAGGAACTGAAGCTTTCTTT. The rearrangement links TRBV6-6 to TRBJ1-1, with D possibly being TRBD1 (6 bases). The V end lost 0 bases, the J end lost 5 bases, and 13 bases lay between the germline ends. Germline CDR1 and CDR2: MNHNY and SVGAGI (reference sequence). The CDR3 contains 15 residues.

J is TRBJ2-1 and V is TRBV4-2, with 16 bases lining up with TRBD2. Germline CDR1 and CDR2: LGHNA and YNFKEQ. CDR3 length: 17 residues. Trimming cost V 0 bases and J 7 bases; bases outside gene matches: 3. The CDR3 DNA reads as TGTGCCAGCAGCCAAGAGGTGGGACTAGCGGGGGGGAATGAGCAGTTCTTC. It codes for CASSQEVGLAGGNEQFF.

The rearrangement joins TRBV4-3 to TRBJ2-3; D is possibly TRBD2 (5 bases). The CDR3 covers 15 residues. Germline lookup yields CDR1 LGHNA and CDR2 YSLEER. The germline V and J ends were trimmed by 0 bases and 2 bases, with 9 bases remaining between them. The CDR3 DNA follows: TGCGCCAGCAGCCAAGACCCGGGATTCACAGATACGCAGTATTTT. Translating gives CASSQDPGFTDTQYF.

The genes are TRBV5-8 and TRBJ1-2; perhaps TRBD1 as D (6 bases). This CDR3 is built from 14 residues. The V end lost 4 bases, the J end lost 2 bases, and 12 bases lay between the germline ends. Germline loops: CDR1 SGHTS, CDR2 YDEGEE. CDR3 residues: CASSAGTRNYGYTF. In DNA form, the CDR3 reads TGTGCCAGCAGCGCCGGGACAAGAAACTATGGCTACACCTTC.

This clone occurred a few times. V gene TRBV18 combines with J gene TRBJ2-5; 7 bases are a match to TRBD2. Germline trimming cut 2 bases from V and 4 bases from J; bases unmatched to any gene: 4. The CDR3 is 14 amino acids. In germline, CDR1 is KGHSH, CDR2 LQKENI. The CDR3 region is CASSPSASGETQYF. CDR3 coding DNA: TGTGCCAGCTCACCATCGGCTAGCGGAGAGACCCAGTACTTC.

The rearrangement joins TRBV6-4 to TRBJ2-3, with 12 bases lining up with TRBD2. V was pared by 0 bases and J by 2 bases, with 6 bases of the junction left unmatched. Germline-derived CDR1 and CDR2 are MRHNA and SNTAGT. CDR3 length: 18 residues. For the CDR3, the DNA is TGTGCCAGCAGTGACTCCGCTAGCGGGGGGGGGCACACAGATACGCAGTATTTT. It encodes CASSDSASGGGHTDTQYF.

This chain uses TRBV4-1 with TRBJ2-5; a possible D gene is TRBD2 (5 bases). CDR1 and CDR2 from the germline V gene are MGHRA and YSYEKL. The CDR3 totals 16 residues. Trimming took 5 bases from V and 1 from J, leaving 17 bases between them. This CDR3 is CASSSFGLQPQETQYF. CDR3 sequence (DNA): TGCGCCAGCAGCTCCTTCGGACTCCAGCCCCAAGAGACCCAGTACTTC.

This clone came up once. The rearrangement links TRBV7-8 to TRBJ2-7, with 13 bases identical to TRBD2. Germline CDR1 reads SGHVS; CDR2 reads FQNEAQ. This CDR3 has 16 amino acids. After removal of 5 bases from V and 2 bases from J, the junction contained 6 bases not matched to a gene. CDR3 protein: CASSQGTSGVTYEQYF. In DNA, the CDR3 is TGTGCCAGCAGCCAGGGGACTAGCGGGGTTACCTACGAGCAGTACTTC.

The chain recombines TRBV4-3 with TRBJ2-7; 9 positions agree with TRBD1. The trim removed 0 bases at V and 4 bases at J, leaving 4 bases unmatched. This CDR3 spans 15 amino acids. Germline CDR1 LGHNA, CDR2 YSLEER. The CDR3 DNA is TGCGCCAGCAGCCAAGAGGACAGGGGATCTTACGAGCAGTACTTC. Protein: CASSQEDRGSYEQYF.

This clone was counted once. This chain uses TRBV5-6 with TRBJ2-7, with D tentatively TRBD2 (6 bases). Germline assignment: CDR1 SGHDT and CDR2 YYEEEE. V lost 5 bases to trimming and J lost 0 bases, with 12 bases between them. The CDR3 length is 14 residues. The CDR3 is CASSAGLASYEQYF. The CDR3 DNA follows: TGTGCCAGCAGTGCGGGGCTAGCCTCCTACGAGCAGTACTTC.

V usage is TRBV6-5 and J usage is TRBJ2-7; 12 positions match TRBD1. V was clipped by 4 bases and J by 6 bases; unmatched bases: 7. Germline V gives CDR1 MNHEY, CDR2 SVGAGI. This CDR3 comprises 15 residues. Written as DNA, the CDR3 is TGTGCCAGCAGTTCCCCCGGGACAGGGGGCGGCGAGCAGTACTTC. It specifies CASSSPGTGGGEQYF.

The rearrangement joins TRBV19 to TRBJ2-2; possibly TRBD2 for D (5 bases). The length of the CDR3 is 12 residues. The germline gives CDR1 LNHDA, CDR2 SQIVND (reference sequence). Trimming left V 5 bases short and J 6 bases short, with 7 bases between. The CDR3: CASSEGSGELFF. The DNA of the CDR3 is TGTGCCAGTAGTGAGGGTTCCGGGGAGCTGTTTTTT. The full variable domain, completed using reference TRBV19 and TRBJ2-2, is DGGITQSPKYLFRKEGQNVTLSCEQNLNHDAMYWYRQDPGQGLRLIYYSQIVNDFQKGDIAEGYSVSREKKESFPLTVTSAQKNPTAFYLCASSEGSGELFFGEGSRLTVL.

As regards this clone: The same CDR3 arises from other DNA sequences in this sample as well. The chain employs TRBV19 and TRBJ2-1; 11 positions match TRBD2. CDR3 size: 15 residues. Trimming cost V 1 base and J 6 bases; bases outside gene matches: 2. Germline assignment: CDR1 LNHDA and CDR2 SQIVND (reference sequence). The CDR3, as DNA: TGTGCCAGTAGTATAGGGCTAGCGGGGGGCAATGAGCAGTTCTTC. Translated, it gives CASSIGLAGGNEQFF.

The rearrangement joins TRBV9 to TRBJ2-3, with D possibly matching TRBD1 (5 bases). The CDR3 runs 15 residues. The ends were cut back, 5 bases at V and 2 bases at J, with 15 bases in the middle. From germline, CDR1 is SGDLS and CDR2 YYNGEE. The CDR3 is CASSLNTGNTDTQYF. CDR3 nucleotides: TGTGCCAGCAGTCTCAACACAGGCAACACAGATACGCAGTATTTT.

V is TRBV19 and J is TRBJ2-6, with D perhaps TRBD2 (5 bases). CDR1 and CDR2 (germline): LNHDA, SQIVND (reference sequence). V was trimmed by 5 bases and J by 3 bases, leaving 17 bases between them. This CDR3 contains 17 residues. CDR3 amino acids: CASSPFVGESGANVLTF. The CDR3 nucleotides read TGTGCCAGTAGTCCTTTTGTCGGGGAGAGTGGGGCCAACGTCCTGACTTTC.

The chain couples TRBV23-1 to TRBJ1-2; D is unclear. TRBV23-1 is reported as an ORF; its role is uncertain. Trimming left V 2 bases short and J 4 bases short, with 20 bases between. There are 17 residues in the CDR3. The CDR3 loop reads CASSQPKLQDLGYGYTF. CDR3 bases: TGCGCCAGCAGTCAACCGAAGCTGCAGGATTTGGGCTATGGCTACACCTTC.

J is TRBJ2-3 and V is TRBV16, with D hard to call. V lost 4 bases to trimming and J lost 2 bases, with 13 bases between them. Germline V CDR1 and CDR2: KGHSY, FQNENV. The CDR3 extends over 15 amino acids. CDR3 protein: CASSPLAVATDTQYF. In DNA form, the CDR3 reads TGTGCCAGCAGCCCCCTGGCCGTAGCCACAGATACGCAGTATTTT.

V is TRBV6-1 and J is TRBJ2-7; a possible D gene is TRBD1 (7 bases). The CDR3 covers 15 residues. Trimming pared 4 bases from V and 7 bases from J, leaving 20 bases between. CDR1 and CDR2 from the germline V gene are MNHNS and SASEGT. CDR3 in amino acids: CASSAFRQGGLEQYF. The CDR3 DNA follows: TGTGCCAGCAGTGCTTTTCGACAGGGAGGACTTGAGCAGTACTTC.

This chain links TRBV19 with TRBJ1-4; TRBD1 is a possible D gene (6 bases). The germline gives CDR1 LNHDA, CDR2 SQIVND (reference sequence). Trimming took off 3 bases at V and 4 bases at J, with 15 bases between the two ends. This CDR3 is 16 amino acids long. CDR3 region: CASSILRTASNEKLFF. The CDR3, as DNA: TGTGCCAGTAGTATCCTCAGGACAGCAAGTAATGAAAAACTGTTTTTT.